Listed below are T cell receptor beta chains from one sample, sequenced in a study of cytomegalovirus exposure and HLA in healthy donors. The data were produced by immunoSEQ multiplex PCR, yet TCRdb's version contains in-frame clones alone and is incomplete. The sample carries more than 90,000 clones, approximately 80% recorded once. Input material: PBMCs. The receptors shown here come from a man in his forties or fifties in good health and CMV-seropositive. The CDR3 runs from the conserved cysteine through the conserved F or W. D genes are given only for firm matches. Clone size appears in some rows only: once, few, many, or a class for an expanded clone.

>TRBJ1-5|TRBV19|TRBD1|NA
CASTDRGTGDQPQHF
TGTGCCAGTACCGATCGGGGGACAGGGGATCAGCCCCAGCATTTT
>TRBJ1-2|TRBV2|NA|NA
CASSGGIPVYGYTF
TGTGCCAGCAGCGGAGGGATACCGGTGTATGGCTACACCTTC
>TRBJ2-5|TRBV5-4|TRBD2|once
CASSPRAGGLNRETQYF
TGTGCCAGCAGCCCCCGAGCGGGAGGATTAAACAGGGAGACCCAGTACTTC
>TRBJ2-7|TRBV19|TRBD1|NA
CASSIGTGTPYEQYF
TGTGCCAGTAGTATCGGGACAGGGACTCCCTACGAGCAGTACTTC
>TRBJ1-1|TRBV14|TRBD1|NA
CASRERGQNTEAFF
TGTGCCAGCAGGGAAAGGGGGCAGAACACTGAAGCTTTCTTT
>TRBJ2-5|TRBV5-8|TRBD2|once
CASSLLLTGTSGIEQYF
TGTGCCAGCAGTTTGCTACTCACCGGGACTAGCGGGATAGAGCAGTACTTC
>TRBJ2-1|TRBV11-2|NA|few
CASSLNDLNSYNEQFF
TGTGCCAGCAGCCTCAACGACCTGAACAGTTACAATGAGCAGTTCTTC
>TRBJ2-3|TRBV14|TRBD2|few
CASSLLSGGHPDTQYF
TGTGCCAGCAGCCTGCTTAGCGGGGGTCACCCAGATACGCAGTATTTT
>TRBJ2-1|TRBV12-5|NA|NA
CATRQGENNEQFF
TGTGCTACACGGCAGGGTGAAAACAATGAGCAGTTCTTC
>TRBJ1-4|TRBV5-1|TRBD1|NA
CASSAGQTTNEKLFF
TGCGCCAGCAGCGCGGGACAGACAACTAATGAAAAACTGTTTTTT
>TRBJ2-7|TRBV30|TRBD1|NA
CAWVPPGQGLGEQYF
TGTGCCTGGGTGCCTCCGGGACAGGGCCTTGGGGAGCAGTACTTC
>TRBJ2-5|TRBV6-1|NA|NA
CASSVRGQETQYF
TGTGCCAGCAGTGTTAGGGGGCAAGAGACCCAGTACTTC
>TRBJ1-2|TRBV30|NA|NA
CAWHRDNYGYTF
TGTGCCTGGCACAGAGATAACTATGGCTACACCTTC
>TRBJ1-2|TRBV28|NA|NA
CASSYPGRGGGYTF
TGTGCCAGCAGTTACCCGGGGCGGGGCGGTGGCTACACCTTC
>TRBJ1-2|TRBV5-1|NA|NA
CASSPEGGLGHYGYTF
TGCGCCAGCAGCCCGGAGGGGGGGCTCGGGCACTATGGCTACACCTTC
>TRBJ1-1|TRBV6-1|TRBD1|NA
CASSEPGQGNTEAFF
TGTGCCAGCAGTGAACCGGGACAGGGGAACACTGAAGCTTTCTTT
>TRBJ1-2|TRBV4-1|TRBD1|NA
CASSHPDRENYGYTF
TGCGCCAGCAGCCACCCAGACAGGGAGAACTATGGCTACACCTTC
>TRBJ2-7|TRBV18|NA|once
CASSPLETGHTYEQYF
TGTGCCAGCTCACCACTCGAGACAGGACACACCTACGAGCAGTACTTC
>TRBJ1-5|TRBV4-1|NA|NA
CASSQDLGARQPQHF
TGCGCCAGCAGCCAAGACCTGGGGGCAAGACAGCCCCAGCATTTT
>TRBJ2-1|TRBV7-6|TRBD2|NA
CASSLALADLYNEQFF
TGTGCCAGCAGCTTAGCACTAGCGGACCTTTACAATGAGCAGTTCTTC
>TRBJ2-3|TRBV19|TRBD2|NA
CASSSFVSSGSWDTQYF
TGTGCCAGTAGTTCCTTCGTGAGTAGCGGGAGCTGGGATACGCAGTATTTT
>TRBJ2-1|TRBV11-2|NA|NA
CASSFRGQPLNEQFF
TGTGCCAGCAGCTTTAGGGGACAACCTCTCAATGAGCAGTTCTTC
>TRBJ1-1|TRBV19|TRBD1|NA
CASTQNPGQGYTEAFF
TGTGCCAGTACCCAGAACCCGGGACAGGGTTACACTGAAGCTTTCTTT
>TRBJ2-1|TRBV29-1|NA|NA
CSVEVIYEQFF
TGCAGCGTTGAAGTTATTTATGAGCAGTTCTTC
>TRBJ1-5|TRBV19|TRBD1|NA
CASSITNRGYSNQPQHF
TGTGCCAGTAGTATCACCAACAGGGGATATAGCAATCAGCCCCAGCATTTT
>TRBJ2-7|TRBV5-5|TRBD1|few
CASKVTGGLGEQYF
TGTGCCAGCAAGGTCACAGGGGGCTTGGGCGAGCAGTACTTC
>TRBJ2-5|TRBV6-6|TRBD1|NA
CASMGPTWTGQETQYF
TGTGCCAGCATGGGCCCCACTTGGACAGGACAAGAGACCCAGTACTTC
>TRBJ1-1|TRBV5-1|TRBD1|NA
CASSTTGDNTEAFF
TGCGCCAGCAGTACAACAGGGGACAACACTGAAGCTTTCTTT
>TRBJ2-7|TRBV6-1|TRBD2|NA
CASSERRGLVPYEQYF
TGTGCCAGCAGTGAACGTCGGGGACTAGTTCCCTACGAGCAGTACTTC
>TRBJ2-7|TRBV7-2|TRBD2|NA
CASSTRFAGGSEQYF
TGTGCCAGCAGCACAAGGTTCGCGGGAGGAAGCGAGCAGTACTTC
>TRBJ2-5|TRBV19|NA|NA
CASRRTGTQETQYF
TGTGCCAGTAGGCGAACAGGGACGCAAGAGACCCAGTACTTC